Listed below are T cell receptor beta chains from one sample, sequenced in a study of shared clonotypes between healthy human individuals. Assay used: immunoSEQ multiplex PCR; TCRdb lists only in-frame clones, some missing. The sample lists roughly 760,000 clones; less than 85% were seen once. Material for sequencing was memory CD4+ T cells sorted from blood. The receptors derive from a woman between 25 and 40 years old in good health. Both conserved end residues are part of each CDR3. A D gene is named only where the DNA matches it firmly. Not all rows give a size; the values are once, few, many and, for expanded clones, a class.

TRBJ1-4,NA,TRBV19,NA,CASRSQGLSNEKLFF
TRBJ2-7,few,TRBV5-5,NA,CASSFMGDSYEQYF
TRBJ1-4,NA,TRBV7-6,NA,CASSENSGRTNEKLFF
TRBJ2-5,NA,TRBV11-2,NA,CASSIHILPGDQETQYF
TRBJ1-2,once,TRBV6-1,NA,CASPAGAGDYGYTF
TRBJ2-1,few,TRBV5-1,NA,CASSLASGSYNEQFF
TRBJ1-1,NA,TRBV7-2,NA,CASSLVSGAMGAEAFF
TRBJ2-3,NA,TRBV5-1,TRBD2,CASSLGGTSGVTDTQYF
TRBJ1-3,once,TRBV5-1,NA,CASRGPGDTIYF
TRBJ2-7,NA,TRBV19,TRBD1,CASSGGTGLDEQYF
TRBJ2-2,NA,TRBV11-1,TRBD1,CASSLALGEGGSGELFF
TRBJ2-7,NA,TRBV27,NA,CASTPYEQYF
TRBJ2-1,NA,TRBV6-5,NA,CASSRDLYNEQFF
TRBJ2-3,NA,TRBV5-1,TRBD1,CASSLGQGASTDTQYF
TRBJ2-1,NA,TRBV14,NA,CASSQDFGRGEQFF
TRBJ2-7,few,TRBV25-1,TRBD1,CASSEGQGSYEQYF
TRBJ2-5,many,TRBV2,TRBD1,CASCRTGGGETQYF
TRBJ2-1,NA,TRBV18,TRBD1,CASSPRGGQGLSEQFF
TRBJ2-7,NA,TRBV14,TRBD1,CASSLTGGTYEQYF
TRBJ2-1,once,TRBV18,NA,CASTRRTDYNEQFF
TRBJ2-7,NA,TRBV29-1,NA,CSVVGLSYEQYF
TRBJ2-2,once,TRBV14,NA,CASSQQGLFANTGELFF